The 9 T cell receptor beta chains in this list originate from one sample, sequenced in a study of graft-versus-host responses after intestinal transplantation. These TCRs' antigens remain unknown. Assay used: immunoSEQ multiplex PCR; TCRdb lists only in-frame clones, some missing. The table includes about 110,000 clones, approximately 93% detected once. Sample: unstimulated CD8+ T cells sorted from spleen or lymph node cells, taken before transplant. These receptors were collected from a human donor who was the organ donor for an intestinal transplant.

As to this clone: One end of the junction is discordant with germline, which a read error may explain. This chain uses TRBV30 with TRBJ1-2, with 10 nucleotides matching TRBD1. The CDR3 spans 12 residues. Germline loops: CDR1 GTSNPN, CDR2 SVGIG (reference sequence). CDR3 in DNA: TGTGCCTGGTCGGGGACAGGGGATGGCTACGCCTTC. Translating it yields CAWSGTGDGYAF.

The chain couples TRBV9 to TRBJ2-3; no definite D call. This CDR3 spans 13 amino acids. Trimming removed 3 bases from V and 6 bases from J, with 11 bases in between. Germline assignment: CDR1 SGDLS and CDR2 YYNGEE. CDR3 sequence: CASSGTDWDTQYF. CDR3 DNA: TGTGCCAGCAGCGGAACCGACTGGGATACGCAGTATTTT.

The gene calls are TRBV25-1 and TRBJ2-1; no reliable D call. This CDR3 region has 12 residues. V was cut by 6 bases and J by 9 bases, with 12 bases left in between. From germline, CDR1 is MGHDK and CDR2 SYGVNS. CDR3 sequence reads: CASRQEYGEQFF. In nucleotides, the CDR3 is TGTGCCAGCAGGCAGGAGTACGGTGAGCAGTTCTTC.

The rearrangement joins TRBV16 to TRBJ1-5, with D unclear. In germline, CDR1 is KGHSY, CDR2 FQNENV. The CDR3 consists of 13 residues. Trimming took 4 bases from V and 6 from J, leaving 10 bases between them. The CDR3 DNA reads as TGTGCCAGCAGCCGCGGGCGGGGTCAGCCCCAGCATTTT. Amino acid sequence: CASSRGRGQPQHF.

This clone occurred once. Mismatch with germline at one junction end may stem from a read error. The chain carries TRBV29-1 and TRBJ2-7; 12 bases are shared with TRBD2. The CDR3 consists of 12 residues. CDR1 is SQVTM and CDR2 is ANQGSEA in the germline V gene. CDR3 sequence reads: CSVVLLAGGNLF. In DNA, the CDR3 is TGCAGCGTTGTTCTACTAGCGGGAGGAAACCTCTTC.

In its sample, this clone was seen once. CDR3 in DNA: TGTGCCAGCAGTCCCCTCACAGGGGAGAACTATGGCTACACCTTC. Protein sequence: CASSPLTGENYGYTF. J is TRBJ1-2 and V is TRBV28; 7 nucleotides align to TRBD1. Germline lookup yields CDR1 MDHEN and CDR2 SYDVKM. The CDR3 sequence is 15 residues long. J was trimmed by 2 bases and V by 5 bases; bases with no gene match: 8.

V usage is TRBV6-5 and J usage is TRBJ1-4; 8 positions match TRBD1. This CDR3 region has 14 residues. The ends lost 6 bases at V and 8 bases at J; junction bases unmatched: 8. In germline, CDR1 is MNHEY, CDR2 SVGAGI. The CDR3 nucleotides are TGTGCCAGCAGAACCAGGGGGCGAGTGGAAAAACTGTTTTTT. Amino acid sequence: CASRTRGRVEKLFF.

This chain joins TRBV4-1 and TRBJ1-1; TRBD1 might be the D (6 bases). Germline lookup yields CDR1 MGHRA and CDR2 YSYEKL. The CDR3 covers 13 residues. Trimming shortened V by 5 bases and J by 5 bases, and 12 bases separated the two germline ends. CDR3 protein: CASSTGIGTEAFF. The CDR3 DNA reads TGCGCCAGCAGCACAGGGATAGGGACTGAAGCTTTCTTT.

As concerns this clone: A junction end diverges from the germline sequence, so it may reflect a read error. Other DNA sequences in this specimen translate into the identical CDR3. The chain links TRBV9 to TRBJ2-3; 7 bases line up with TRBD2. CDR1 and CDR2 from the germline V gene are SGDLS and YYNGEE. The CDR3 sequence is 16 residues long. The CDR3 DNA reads TGTGCTAGCAGCGCATCCGGCGGGAGTGGGTCAGATACGCAGTATTTT. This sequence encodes CASSASGGSGSDTQYF.